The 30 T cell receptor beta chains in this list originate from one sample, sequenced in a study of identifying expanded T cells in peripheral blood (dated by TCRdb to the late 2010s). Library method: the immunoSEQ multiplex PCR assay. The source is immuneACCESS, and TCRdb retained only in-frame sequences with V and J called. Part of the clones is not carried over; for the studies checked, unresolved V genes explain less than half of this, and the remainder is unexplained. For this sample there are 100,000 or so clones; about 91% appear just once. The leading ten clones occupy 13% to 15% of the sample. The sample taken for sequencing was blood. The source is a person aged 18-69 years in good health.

The CDR3 DNA follows: TGTGCCAGCAGCCAAAGCAGGGGGCGGACTAATGAAAAACTGTTTTTT. This translates into CASSQSRGRTNEKLFF. V is TRBV16 and J is TRBJ1-4; 8 nucleotides agree with TRBD1. The CDR3 covers 16 residues. Germline trimming cut 2 bases from V and 2 bases from J; bases unmatched to any gene: 4. Germline V gene sequence: CDR1 KGHSY, CDR2 FQNENV.

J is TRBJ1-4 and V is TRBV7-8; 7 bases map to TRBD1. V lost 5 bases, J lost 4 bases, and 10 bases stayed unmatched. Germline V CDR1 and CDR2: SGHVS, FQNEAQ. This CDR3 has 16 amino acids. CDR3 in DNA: TGTGCCAGCAGCCAACAAAGGGGGCGAAATAATGAAAAACTGTTTTTT. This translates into CASSQQRGRNNEKLFF.

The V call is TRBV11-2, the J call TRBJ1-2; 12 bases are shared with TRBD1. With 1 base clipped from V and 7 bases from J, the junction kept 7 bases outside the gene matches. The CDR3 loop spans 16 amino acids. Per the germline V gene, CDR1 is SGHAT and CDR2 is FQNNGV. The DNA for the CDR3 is TGTGCCAGCAGCTTAGTCCGGGACAGGGGGCACTTTGGCTACACCTTC. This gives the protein CASSLVRDRGHFGYTF.

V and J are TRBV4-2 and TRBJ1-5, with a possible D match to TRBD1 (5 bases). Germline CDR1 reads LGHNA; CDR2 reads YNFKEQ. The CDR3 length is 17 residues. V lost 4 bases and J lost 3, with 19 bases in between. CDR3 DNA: TGTGCCAGCAGCCCAGCTCGGCGGACAAGTGTCAATCAGCCCCAGCATTTT. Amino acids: CASSPARRTSVNQPQHF.

CDR3: CASNEWDRASSPLHF. The CDR3 bases are TGCGCCAGCAACGAGTGGGACAGGGCTAGCTCACCCCTCCACTTT. The chain uses TRBV5-1 and TRBJ1-6, with 9 bases aligning to TRBD1. After removal of 6 bases from V and 10 bases from J, the junction contained 11 bases not matched to a gene. Per the germline V gene, CDR1 is SGHRS and CDR2 is YFSETQ. The CDR3 has 15 amino acids.

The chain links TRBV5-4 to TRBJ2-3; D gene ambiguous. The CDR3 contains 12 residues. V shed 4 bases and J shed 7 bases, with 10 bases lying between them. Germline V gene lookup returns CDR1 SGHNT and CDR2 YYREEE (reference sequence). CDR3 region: CASSIPANTQYF. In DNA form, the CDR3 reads TGTGCCAGCAGCATACCAGCTAATACGCAGTATTTT.

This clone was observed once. CDR3 protein: CASSSGGQEEKLFF. The DNA for the CDR3 is TGTGCCAGCAGTTCAGGGGGACAGGAGGAAAAACTGTTTTTT. The V and J genes are TRBV6-5 and TRBJ1-4; 8 nucleotides agree with TRBD1. Germline V gives CDR1 MNHEY, CDR2 SVGAGI. Unmatched junction bases numbered 6, after V lost 4 bases and J lost 8 bases. The CDR3 sequence is 14 residues long.

CDR3 sequence reads: CASSLVPRENTGELFF. The CDR3 bases are TGTGCCAGCAGCTTGGTTCCCAGGGAGAACACCGGGGAGCTGTTTTTT. The genes are TRBV5-5 and TRBJ2-2; D is perhaps TRBD1 (5 bases). V lost 0 bases, J lost 1 base, and 10 bases lay in between. The germline CDR1 and CDR2 sequences are SGHKS and YYEKEE (reference sequence). The CDR3 length is 16 residues.

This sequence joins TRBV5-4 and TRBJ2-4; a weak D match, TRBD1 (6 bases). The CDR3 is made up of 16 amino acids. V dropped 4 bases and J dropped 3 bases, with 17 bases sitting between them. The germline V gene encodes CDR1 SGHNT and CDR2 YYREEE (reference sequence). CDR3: CASSMKAPQGKNIQYF. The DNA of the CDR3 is TGTGCCAGCAGCATGAAGGCCCCACAGGGCAAAAACATTCAGTACTTC.

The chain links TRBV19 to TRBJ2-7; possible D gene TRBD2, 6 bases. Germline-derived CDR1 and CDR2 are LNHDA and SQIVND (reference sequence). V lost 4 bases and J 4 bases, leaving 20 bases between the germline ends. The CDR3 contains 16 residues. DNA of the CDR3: TGTGCCAGTAGTACCAACCAACTCGGAGGGGATTACGAGCAGTACTTC. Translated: CASSTNQLGGDYEQYF.

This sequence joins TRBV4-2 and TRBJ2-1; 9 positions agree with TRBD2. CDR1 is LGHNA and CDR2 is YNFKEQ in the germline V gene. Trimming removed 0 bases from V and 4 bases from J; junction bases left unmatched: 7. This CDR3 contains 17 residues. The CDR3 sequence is CASSQDFGLATYNEQFF. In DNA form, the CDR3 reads TGTGCCAGCAGCCAAGATTTCGGACTAGCGACTTACAATGAGCAGTTCTTC.

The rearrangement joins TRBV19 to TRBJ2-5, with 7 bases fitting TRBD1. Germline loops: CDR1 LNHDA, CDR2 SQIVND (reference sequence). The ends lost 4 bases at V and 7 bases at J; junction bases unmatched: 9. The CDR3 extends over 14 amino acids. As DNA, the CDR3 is TGTGCCAGTAGTAACAGGGGTGAAGTCGGGACCCAGTACTTC. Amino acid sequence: CASSNRGEVGTQYF.

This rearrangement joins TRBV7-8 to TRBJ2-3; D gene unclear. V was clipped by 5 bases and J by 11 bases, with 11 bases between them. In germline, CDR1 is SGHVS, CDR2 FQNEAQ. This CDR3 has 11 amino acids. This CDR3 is CASSDGLRQYF. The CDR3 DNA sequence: TGTGCCAGCAGCGACGGGTTGCGGCAGTATTTT.

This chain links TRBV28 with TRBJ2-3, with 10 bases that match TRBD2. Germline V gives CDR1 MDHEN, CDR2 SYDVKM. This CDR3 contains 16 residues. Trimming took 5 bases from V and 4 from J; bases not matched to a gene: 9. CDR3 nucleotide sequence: TGTGCCAGCAGTCCTCTAGCGGGAGCCTCCGCAGATACGCAGTATTTT. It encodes CASSPLAGASADTQYF.

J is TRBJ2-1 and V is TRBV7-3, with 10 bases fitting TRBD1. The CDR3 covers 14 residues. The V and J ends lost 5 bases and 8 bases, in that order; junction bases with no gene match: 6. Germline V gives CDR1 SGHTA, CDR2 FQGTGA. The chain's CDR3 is CASSPGTGVYEQFF. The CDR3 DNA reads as TGTGCCAGCAGCCCCGGGACAGGGGTATATGAGCAGTTCTTC. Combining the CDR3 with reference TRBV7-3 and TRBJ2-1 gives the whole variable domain GAGVSQTPSNKVTEKGKYVELRCDPISGHTALYWYRQSLGQGPEFLIYFQGTGAADDSGLPNDRFFAVRPEGSVSTLKIQRTERGDSAVYLCASSPGTGVYEQFFGPGTRLTVL.

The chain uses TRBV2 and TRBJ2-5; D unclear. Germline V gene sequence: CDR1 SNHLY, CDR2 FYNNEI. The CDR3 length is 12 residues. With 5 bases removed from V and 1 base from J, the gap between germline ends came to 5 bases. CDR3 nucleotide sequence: TGTGCCAGCAGTAGGATCCAAGAGACCCAGTACTTC. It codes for CASSRIQETQYF.

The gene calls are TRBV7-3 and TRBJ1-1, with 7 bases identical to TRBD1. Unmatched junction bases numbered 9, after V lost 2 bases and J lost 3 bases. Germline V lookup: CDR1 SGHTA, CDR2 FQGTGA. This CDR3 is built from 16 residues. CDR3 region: CASSLGGGALDTEAFF. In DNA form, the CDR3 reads TGTGCCAGCAGCTTAGGAGGGGGCGCATTGGACACTGAAGCTTTCTTT.

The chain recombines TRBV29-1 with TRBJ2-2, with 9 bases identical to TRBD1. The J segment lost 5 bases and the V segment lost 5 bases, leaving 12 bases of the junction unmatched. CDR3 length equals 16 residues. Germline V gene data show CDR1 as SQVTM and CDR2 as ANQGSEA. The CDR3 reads CSVRGTGNFVTGELFF. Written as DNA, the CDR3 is TGCAGCGTTCGGGGGACAGGGAATTTTGTAACCGGGGAGCTGTTTTTT.

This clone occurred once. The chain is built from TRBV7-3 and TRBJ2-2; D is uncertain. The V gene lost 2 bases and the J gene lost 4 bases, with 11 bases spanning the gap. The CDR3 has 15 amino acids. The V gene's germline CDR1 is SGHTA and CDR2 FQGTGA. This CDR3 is CASSLLTASTGELFF. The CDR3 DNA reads TGTGCCAGCAGCTTATTAACGGCAAGCACCGGGGAGCTGTTTTTT.

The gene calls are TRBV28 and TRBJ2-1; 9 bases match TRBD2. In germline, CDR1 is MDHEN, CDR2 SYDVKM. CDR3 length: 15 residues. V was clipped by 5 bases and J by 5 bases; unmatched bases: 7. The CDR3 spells CASSISGRTDNEQFF. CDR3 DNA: TGTGCCAGCAGTATTAGCGGGAGAACAGACAATGAGCAGTTCTTC.

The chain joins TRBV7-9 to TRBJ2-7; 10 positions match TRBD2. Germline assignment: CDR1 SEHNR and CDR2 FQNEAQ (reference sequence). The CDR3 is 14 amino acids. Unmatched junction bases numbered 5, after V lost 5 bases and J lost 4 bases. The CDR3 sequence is CASSVERGGYEQYF. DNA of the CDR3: TGTGCCAGCAGCGTGGAGCGGGGGGGATACGAGCAGTACTTC.

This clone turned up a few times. The chain's CDR3 is CASSWTGADNQPQHF. In nucleotides, the CDR3 is TGTGCCAGCAGTTGGACAGGGGCGGACAATCAGCCCCAGCATTTT. The V and J genes are TRBV6-6 and TRBJ1-5, with 9 positions matching TRBD1. This CDR3 has 15 residues. J was trimmed by 3 bases and V by 4 bases; bases with no gene match: 4. Germline values: CDR1 MNHNY, CDR2 SVGAGI (reference sequence).

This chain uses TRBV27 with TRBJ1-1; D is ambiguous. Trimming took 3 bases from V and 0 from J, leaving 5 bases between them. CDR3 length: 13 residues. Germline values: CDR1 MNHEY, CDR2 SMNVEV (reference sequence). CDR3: CASSFALNTEAFF. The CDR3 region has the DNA TGTGCCAGCAGTTTCGCCTTGAACACTGAAGCTTTCTTT.

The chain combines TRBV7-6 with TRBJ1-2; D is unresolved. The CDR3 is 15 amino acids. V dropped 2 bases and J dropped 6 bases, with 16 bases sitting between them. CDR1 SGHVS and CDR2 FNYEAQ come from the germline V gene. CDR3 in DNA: TGTGCCAGCAGCTTATCCGGAGGAGGTTGTCATGGCTACACCTTC. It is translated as CASSLSGGGCHGYTF.

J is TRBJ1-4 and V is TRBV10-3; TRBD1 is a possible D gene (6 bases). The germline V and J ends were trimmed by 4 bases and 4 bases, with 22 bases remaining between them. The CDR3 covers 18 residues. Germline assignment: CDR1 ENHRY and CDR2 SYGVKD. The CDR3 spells CAISGIFGTTVNNEKLFF. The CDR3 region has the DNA TGTGCCATCAGTGGGATTTTCGGGACAACCGTTAATAATGAAAAACTGTTTTTT.

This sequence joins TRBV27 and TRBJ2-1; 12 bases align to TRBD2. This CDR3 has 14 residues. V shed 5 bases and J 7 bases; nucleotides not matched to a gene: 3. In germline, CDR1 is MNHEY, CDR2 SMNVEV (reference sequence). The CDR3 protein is CASSKTSGSNEQFF. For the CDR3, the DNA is TGTGCCAGCAGTAAGACTAGCGGGAGTAATGAGCAGTTCTTC.

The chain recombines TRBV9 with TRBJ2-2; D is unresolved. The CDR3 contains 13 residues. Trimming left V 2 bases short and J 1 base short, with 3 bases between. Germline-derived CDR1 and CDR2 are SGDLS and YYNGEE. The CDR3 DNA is TGTGCCAGCAGCGTTTGGAACACCGGGGAGCTGTTTTTT. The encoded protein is CASSVWNTGELFF.

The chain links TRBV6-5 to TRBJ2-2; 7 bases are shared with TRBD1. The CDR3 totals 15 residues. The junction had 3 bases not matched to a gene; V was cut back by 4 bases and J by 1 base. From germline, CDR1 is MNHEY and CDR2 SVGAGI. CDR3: CASSWTGWNTGELFF. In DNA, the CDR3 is TGTGCCAGCAGTTGGACAGGCTGGAACACCGGGGAGCTGTTTTTT.

DNA for the CDR3: TGTGCCAGCAGTGATAGGGGACAGTACTATGGCTACACCTTC. Protein: CASSDRGQYYGYTF. This rearrangement joins TRBV25-1 to TRBJ1-2; 7 bases match TRBD1. The CDR3 loop spans 14 amino acids. The trim removed 3 bases at V and 3 bases at J, leaving 4 bases unmatched. In germline, CDR1 is MGHDK, CDR2 SYGVNS.

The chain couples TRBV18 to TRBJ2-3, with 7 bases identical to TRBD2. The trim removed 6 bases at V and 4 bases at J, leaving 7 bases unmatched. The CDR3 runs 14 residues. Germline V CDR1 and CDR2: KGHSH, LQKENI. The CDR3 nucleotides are TGTGCCAGCTCGCTCAGACTAGCCTCAGATACGCAGTATTTT. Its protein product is CASSLRLASDTQYF.